Below are 4 T cell receptor beta chains sequenced from a single sample in a study of blood T cell repertoires in COVID-19. Clones were sequenced by immunoSEQ multiplex PCR, and TCRdb holds only the in-frame ones, with some missing. Of 55,000 to 65,000 clones detected, more than 75% appear once; the ten largest clones hold 6% to 8.5%. The sequenced material came from peripheral blood. Receptors originate from a man between 60 and 75 years old with active or convalescent COVID-19.

V gene TRBV7-6 combines with J gene TRBJ2-5, with TRBD2 identical over 12 bases. The length of the CDR3 is 20 residues. Germline-derived CDR1 and CDR2 are SGHVS and FNYEAQ. V lost 5 bases, J lost 5 bases, and 21 bases stayed unmatched. The CDR3 DNA follows: TGTGCCAGCAGCCCATTTTCGGGACTAGCGGGTTCCTTCGAGGTGGAGACCCAGTACTTC. It encodes CASSPFSGLAGSFEVETQYF. Complete variable domain (other parts from reference TRBV7-6 and TRBJ2-5): GAGVSQSPRYKVTKRGQDVALRCDPISGHVSLYWYRQALGQGPEFLTYFNYEAQQDKSGLPNDRFSAERPEGSISTLTIQRTEQRDSAMYRCASSPFSGLAGSFEVETQYFGPGTRLLVL.

V is TRBV7-2 and J is TRBJ2-1; D is unresolved. Germline V CDR1 and CDR2: SGHTA, FQGNSA. The CDR3 totals 17 residues. V was trimmed by 1 base and J by 0 bases, leaving 13 bases between them. DNA for the CDR3: TGTGCCAGCAGCTTAGATAGCTGGAAGAGCTCCTACAATGAGCAGTTCTTC. Translation gives CASSLDSWKSSYNEQFF. The variable domain in full, with the rest retrieved from reference TRBV7-2 and TRBJ2-1, is GAGVSQSPSNKVTEKGKDVELRCDPISGHTALYWYRQSLGQGLEFLIYFQGNSAPDKSGLPSDRFSAERTGGSVSTLTIQRTQQEDSAVYLCASSLDSWKSSYNEQFFGPGTRLTVL.

CDR3 loop: CATSRASGGGEQFF. The CDR3 DNA follows: TGTGCCACCAGTCGGGCTAGCGGGGGCGGTGAGCAGTTCTTC. The rearrangement joins TRBV24-1 to TRBJ2-1; 10 nucleotides match TRBD2. The J segment lost 9 bases and the V segment lost 6 bases, leaving 7 bases of the junction unmatched. CDR3 length: 14 amino acids. The germline V gene encodes CDR1 KGHDR and CDR2 SFDVKD.

V gene TRBV4-2 combines with J gene TRBJ1-5, with 8 bases matching TRBD1. Germline V gene sequence: CDR1 LGHNA, CDR2 YNFKEQ. V lost 1 base to trimming and J lost 1 base; unmatched junction nucleotides: 3. This CDR3 comprises 16 residues. CDR3 sequence reads: CASSQGNRGSNQPQHF. The CDR3 DNA reads TGTGCCAGCAGCCAAGGTAACAGGGGGAGCAATCAGCCCCAGCATTTT.